The rows below give T cell receptor beta chains drawn from one sample of a study of T-cell reconstitution after alpha-beta-depleted transplantation in children. From the PCR reads, TCRdb called clonotypes with MiXCR, one entry per CDR3 protein. The data show about 580,000 distinct CDR3 sequences, about a quarter seen once. This material consisted of PBMCs, taken before TCRalphabeta/CD19-depleted stem cell transplant. The receptors were sampled from a boy under three years old with Wiskott-Aldrich syndrome, due to receive a stem cell transplant. CDR3s include the opening cysteine and the closing phenylalanine or tryptophan. A D gene is named only where the DNA matches it firmly. The size entry is marked missing in some rows and otherwise reads once, few, many or a size class.

>TRBV2|TRBD2|-|TRBJ2-1
CASSYSGLAGGGDEQFF
TGTGCCAGCAGTTATTCGGGACTAGCGGGAGGTGGGGATGAGCAGTTCTTC
>TRBV4-2|TRBD2|-|TRBJ2-1
CASSQDLSPSGYNEQFF
TGTGCCAGCAGCCAAGATCTGTCTCCTAGCGGTTACAATGAGCAGTTCTTC
>TRBV21-1|-|-|TRBJ2-7
CASKIDGDRYEQYF
TGTGCCAGCAAGATTGATGGGGATCGCTACGAGCAGTACTTC
>TRBV12-3/TRBV12-4|TRBD2|-|TRBJ2-3
CASSLPSGRIRDTQYF
TGTGCCAGCAGTTTGCCTAGCGGGAGAATAAGAGATACGCAGTATTTT
>TRBV12-3/TRBV12-4|TRBD2|-|TRBJ2-1
CASSYILAESSYNEQFF
TGTGCCAGCAGTTACATACTAGCGGAAAGCTCCTACAATGAGCAGTTCTTC
>TRBV5-4|TRBD2|-|TRBJ2-7
CASSVPSGSRGEQYF
TGTGCCAGCAGCGTCCCTAGCGGGAGTCGGGGGGAGCAGTACTTC
>TRBV29-1|-|-|TRBJ2-7
CSVTESSYEQYF
TGCAGCGTCACAGAATCCTCCTACGAGCAGTACTTC
>TRBV12-5|-|-|TRBJ2-1
CASGLGAGLNEQFF
TGTGCTAGTGGTTTGGGGGCAGGTCTCAATGAGCAGTTCTTC
>TRBV20-1|-|-|TRBJ2-1
CSAEPTTSYNEQFF
TGCAGTGCAGAGCCTACGACCTCCTACAATGAGCAGTTCTTC
>TRBV11-2|-|few|TRBJ2-3
CASSASLGSDTQYF
TGTGCCAGCAGCGCCTCTCTGGGGTCAGATACGCAGTATTTT
>TRBV7-2|TRBD2|-|TRBJ2-7
CASSFYRTSGSYEQYF
TGTGCCAGCAGCTTTTATCGGACTAGCGGGAGCTACGAGCAGTACTTC
>TRBV12-5|-|-|TRBJ2-3
CASGFGRASQYF
TGTGCTAGTGGTTTCGGGCGGGCATCGCAGTATTTT
>TRBV5-1|-|-|TRBJ2-1
CASSLKGQGPYNEQFF
TGCGCCAGCAGCCTAAAGGGGCAGGGACCTTACAATGAGCAGTTCTTC
>TRBV7-3|TRBD2|-|TRBJ2-3
CASSDPGGQDTQYF
TGTGCCAGCAGCGACCCGGGAGGTCAAGATACGCAGTATTTT
>TRBV5-1|-|-|TRBJ2-2
CASSSRQNTGELFF
TGCGCCAGCAGCTCCAGACAGAACACCGGGGAGCTGTTTTTT
>TRBV5-1|-|many|TRBJ2-3
CASKGDTQYF
TGCGCCAGCAAGGGAGATACGCAGTATTTT
>TRBV19|-|-|TRBJ1-5
CASSIVLGVNQPQHF
TGTGCCAGTAGTATAGTATTAGGGGTCAATCAGCCCCAGCATTTT
>TRBV12-3/TRBV12-4|-|-|TRBJ2-5
CASSLYGTSDQETQYF
TGTGCCAGCAGTTTATACGGGACAAGCGACCAAGAGACCCAGTACTTC
>TRBV7-2|TRBD2|-|TRBJ2-1
CASSLAGGTSTQEQFF
TGTGCCAGCAGCTTAGCCGGCGGGACTAGCACCCAGGAGCAGTTCTTC
>TRBV27|TRBD2|few|TRBJ2-3
CASSSKRLALTDTQYF
TGTGCCAGCAGTTCCAAAAGACTAGCCCTCACAGATACGCAGTATTTT
>TRBV7-2|-|-|TRBJ1-4
CASSELGGFGEKLFF
TGTGCCAGCAGTGAGCTGGGGGGGTTCGGTGAAAAACTGTTTTTT
>TRBV5-1|-|-|TRBJ2-1
CASKSALQYNEQFF
TGCGCCAGCAAGTCGGCGCTACAGTACAATGAGCAGTTCTTC
>TRBV30|-|-|TRBJ1-1
CAWGQALEAFF
TGTGCCTGGGGCCAGGCACTTGAAGCTTTCTTT
>TRBV20-1|TRBD2|once|TRBJ2-5
CSALLSLLAQHQETQYF
TGCAGTGCTTTACTCTCGTTACTAGCGCAACACCAAGAGACCCAGTACTTC